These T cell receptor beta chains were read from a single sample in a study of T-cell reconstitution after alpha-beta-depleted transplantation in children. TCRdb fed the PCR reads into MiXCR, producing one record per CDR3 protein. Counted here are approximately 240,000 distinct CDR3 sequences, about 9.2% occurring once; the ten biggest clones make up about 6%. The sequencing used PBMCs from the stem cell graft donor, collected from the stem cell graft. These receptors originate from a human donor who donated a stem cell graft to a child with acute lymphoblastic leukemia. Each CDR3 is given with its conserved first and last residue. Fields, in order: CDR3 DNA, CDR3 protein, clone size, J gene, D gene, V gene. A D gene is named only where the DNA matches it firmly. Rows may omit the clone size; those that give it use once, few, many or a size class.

DNA: TGTGCCAGCAGCATAGAGCGGGGGGGGCCAGGCCATGAGCAGTTCTTC
CDR3: CASSIERGGPGHEQFF
size: NA
J: TRBJ2-1
D: TRBD2
V: TRBV13

DNA: TGTGCCAGCAGCTCGCGGGAAGAACTGTTTTTT
CDR3: CASSSREELFF
size: NA
J: TRBJ1-4
D: NA
V: TRBV7-9

DNA: TGCAGCGTTGAATTAGACAGCTATGGCTACACCTTC
CDR3: CSVELDSYGYTF
size: few
J: TRBJ1-2
D: NA
V: TRBV29-1

DNA: TGTGCCAGCAGTTTGCCCCCCCGGGGGAAGGCCGAGCAGTACTTC
CDR3: CASSLPPRGKAEQYF
size: few
J: TRBJ2-7
D: NA
V: TRBV12-3/TRBV12-4

DNA: TGTGCCAGCAGCCCGGTGGGACAGGGGAATTTGAACACTGAAGCTTTCTTT
CDR3: CASSPVGQGNLNTEAFF
size: NA
J: TRBJ1-1
D: TRBD1
V: TRBV5-4

DNA: TGTGCCAGCACTGGAACTAGCGGGGTTGAGCAGTTCTTC
CDR3: CASTGTSGVEQFF
size: few
J: TRBJ2-1
D: TRBD2
V: TRBV9

DNA: TGTGCCAGCGAGGTGCAGGCGGGCGAGACCCAGTACTTC
CDR3: CASEVQAGETQYF
size: NA
J: TRBJ2-5
D: NA
V: TRBV6-1

DNA: TGTGCCAGCAGCTTAGGAGAGTGGGAAAATCAGCCCCAGCATTTT
CDR3: CASSLGEWENQPQHF
size: many
J: TRBJ1-5
D: NA
V: TRBV11-2

DNA: TGCGCCAGCAGTCCACGGGTCGGTGACACTGAAGCTTTCTTT
CDR3: CASSPRVGDTEAFF
size: NA
J: TRBJ1-1
D: NA
V: TRBV10-1

DNA: TGTGCCACCAGTGATTTCTCGGCGGGGGGGTACACAGATACGCAGTATTTT
CDR3: CATSDFSAGGYTDTQYF
size: NA
J: TRBJ2-3
D: TRBD2
V: TRBV24-1

DNA: TGTGCCAGCAGTTACGGACTAGCGGGTTACACAGATACGCAGTATTTT
CDR3: CASSYGLAGYTDTQYF
size: NA
J: TRBJ2-3
D: TRBD2
V: TRBV27

DNA: TGTGCCAGTAGGGCTCCCGAGGGGCGTGGGAATGAGCAGTTCTTC
CDR3: CASRAPEGRGNEQFF
size: few
J: TRBJ2-1
D: NA
V: TRBV19

DNA: TGCAGCGCTTCTCGGACAACACAAGAGACCCAGTACTTC
CDR3: CSASRTTQETQYF
size: NA
J: TRBJ2-5
D: NA
V: TRBV29-1

DNA: TGCAGTGCCTCTCCCCTGGCAGGGGAGTCCTACGAGCAGTACTTC
CDR3: CSASPLAGESYEQYF
size: many
J: TRBJ2-7
D: NA
V: TRBV20-1

DNA: TGCAGTGCTGGGACCTCCTACGAGCAGTACTTC
CDR3: CSAGTSYEQYF
size: few
J: TRBJ2-7
D: NA
V: TRBV20-1

DNA: TGTGCCAGCAGGCGAGCAGGGTTAGGCCAAGAGACCCAGTACTTC
CDR3: CASRRAGLGQETQYF
size: few
J: TRBJ2-5
D: NA
V: TRBV5-6

DNA: TGTGCCAGCATAGGGAACAGCCGAGCCCAGTACTTC
CDR3: CASIGNSRAQYF
size: many
J: TRBJ2-5
D: NA
V: TRBV6-1

DNA: TGCGCCAGCAGCTTGGGTGTAGACGGAAACACCATATATTTT
CDR3: CASSLGVDGNTIYF
size: NA
J: TRBJ1-3
D: NA
V: TRBV5-1

DNA: TGCAGTGCTAGTTTGAGGGGCGCGGAAGATACGCAGTATTTT
CDR3: CSASLRGAEDTQYF
size: NA
J: TRBJ2-3
D: NA
V: TRBV20-1

DNA: TGCGCCAGCAGTGAGCCCGCACAGGGGGGCTACAATGAGCAGTTCTTC
CDR3: CASSEPAQGGYNEQFF
size: many
J: TRBJ2-1
D: TRBD1
V: TRBV10-1

DNA: TGCAGTGCTAGGGAGGGACTACCCAAAGAGACCCAGTACTTC
CDR3: CSAREGLPKETQYF
size: few
J: TRBJ2-5
D: TRBD2
V: TRBV20-1

DNA: TGCAGTGCTACCGACGGCAGGGGGGGCACTGAAGCTTTCTTT
CDR3: CSATDGRGGTEAFF
size: many
J: TRBJ1-1
D: TRBD1
V: TRBV20-1

DNA: TGTGCCAGCAGCCAGACGGGAAATACGCAGTATTTT
CDR3: CASSQTGNTQYF
size: many
J: TRBJ2-3
D: NA
V: TRBV9

DNA: TGCAGTGCTAGAATCCAGACCAAACACCGGGAGCTGTTTTTT
CDR3: CSARIQTKHRELFF
size: many
J: TRBJ2-2
D: NA
V: TRBV20-1

DNA: TGTGCCAGCAGTTCGACAGGGGAGTACGGAAACACCATATATTTT
CDR3: CASSSTGEYGNTIYF
size: NA
J: TRBJ1-3
D: TRBD1
V: TRBV12-3/TRBV12-4

DNA: TGTGCCAGCAGCCCCCCCAGGGGCGGAGGTGAAGCTTTCTTT
CDR3: CASSPPRGGGEAFF
size: many
J: TRBJ1-1
D: NA
V: TRBV28

DNA: TGTGCCAGCAGTTTTCGGGCAGGGGGTGAAAAACTGTTTTTT
CDR3: CASSFRAGGEKLFF
size: NA
J: TRBJ1-4
D: TRBD1
V: TRBV12-3/TRBV12-4

DNA: TGTGCCAGCAGCCTGACCAGGGAAGAGACCCAGTACTTC
CDR3: CASSLTREETQYF
size: many
J: TRBJ2-5
D: NA
V: TRBV7-2

DNA: TGTGCCAGCAGCTTAGTACGGACAGGGACCGCGGAGCTGTTTTTT
CDR3: CASSLVRTGTAELFF
size: NA
J: TRBJ2-2
D: TRBD1
V: TRBV7-2

DNA: TGCGCCAGCAGCTTGGGGCCGGGACTAGCGGGTCACAATGAGCAGTTCTTC
CDR3: CASSLGPGLAGHNEQFF
size: NA
J: TRBJ2-1
D: TRBD2
V: TRBV5-1

DNA: TGTGCCAGCAGTGCCCAGACTAGCGGGGGCTTTTACGAGCAGTACTTC
CDR3: CASSAQTSGGFYEQYF
size: NA
J: TRBJ2-7
D: TRBD2
V: TRBV12-3/TRBV12-4

DNA: TGTGCCAGCAGCCATATAAGAAGGAGAGACTCTCGACCCGACTCCTACGAGCAGTACTTC
CDR3: CASSHIRRRDSRPDSYEQYF
size: few
J: TRBJ2-7
D: NA
V: TRBV4-2

DNA: TGCAGCGTTGACCCCAGGGAACACACTGAAGCTTTCTTT
CDR3: CSVDPREHTEAFF
size: many
J: TRBJ1-1
D: NA
V: TRBV29-1

DNA: TGTGCCAGTAGTGACCAATCGTCGATGACGGATGAGCAGTTCTTC
CDR3: CASSDQSSMTDEQFF
size: many
J: TRBJ2-1
D: NA
V: TRBV19

DNA: TGTGCCAGCAGCTTAGACTCGTACCTCGCCTCCAATGAGCAGTTCTTC
CDR3: CASSLDSYLASNEQFF
size: NA
J: TRBJ2-1
D: NA
V: TRBV7-2

DNA: TGTGCCAGCAGTTTTTGGGGTCAGCCCCAGCATTTT
CDR3: CASSFWGQPQHF
size: few
J: TRBJ1-5
D: NA
V: TRBV27